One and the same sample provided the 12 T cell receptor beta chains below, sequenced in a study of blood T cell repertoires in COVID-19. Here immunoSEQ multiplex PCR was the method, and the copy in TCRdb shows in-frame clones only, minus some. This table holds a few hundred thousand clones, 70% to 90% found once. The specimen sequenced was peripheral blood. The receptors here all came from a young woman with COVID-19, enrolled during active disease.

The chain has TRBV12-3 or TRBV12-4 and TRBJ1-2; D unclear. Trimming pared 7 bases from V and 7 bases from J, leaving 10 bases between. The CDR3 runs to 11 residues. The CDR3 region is CASKGDGGYTF. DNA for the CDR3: TGTGCCAGCAAGGGAGACGGTGGCTACACCTTC.

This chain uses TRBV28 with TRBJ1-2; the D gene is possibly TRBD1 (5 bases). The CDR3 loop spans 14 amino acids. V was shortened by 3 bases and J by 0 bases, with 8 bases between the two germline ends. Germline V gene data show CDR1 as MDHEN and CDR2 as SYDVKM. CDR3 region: CASSLSTANYGYTF. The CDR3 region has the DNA TGTGCCAGCAGTTTGTCGACAGCTAACTATGGCTACACCTTC.

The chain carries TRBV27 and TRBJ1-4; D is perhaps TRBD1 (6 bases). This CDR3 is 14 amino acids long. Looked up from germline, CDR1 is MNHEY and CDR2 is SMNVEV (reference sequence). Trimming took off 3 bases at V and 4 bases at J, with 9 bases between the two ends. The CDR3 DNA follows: TGTGCCAGCAGTTTTGGACAGTATAATGAAAAACTGTTTTTT. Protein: CASSFGQYNEKLFF.

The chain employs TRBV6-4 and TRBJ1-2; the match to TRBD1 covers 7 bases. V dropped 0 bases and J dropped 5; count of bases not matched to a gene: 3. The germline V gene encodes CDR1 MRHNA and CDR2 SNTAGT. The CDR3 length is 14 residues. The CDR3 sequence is CASSDSNRGYGYTF. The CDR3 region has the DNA TGTGCCAGCAGTGACTCCAACAGGGGATATGGCTACACCTTC.

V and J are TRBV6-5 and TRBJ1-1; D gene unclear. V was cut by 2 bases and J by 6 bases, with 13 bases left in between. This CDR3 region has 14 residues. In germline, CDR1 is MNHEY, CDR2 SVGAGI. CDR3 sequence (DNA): TGTGCCAGCAGTTACCGGTGGATGGGAGCTGAAGCTTTCTTT. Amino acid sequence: CASSYRWMGAEAFF.

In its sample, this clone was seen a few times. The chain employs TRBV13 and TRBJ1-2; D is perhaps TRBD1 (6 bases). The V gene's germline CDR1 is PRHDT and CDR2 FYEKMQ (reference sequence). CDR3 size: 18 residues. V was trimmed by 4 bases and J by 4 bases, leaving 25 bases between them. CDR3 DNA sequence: TGTGCCAGCAGCTCGACGGACAGACTTTATTCCTTTCTCTATGGCTACACCTTC. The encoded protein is CASSSTDRLYSFLYGYTF. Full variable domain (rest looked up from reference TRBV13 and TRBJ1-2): AAGVIQSPRHLIKEKRETATLKCYPIPRHDTVYWYQQGPGQDPQFLISFYEKMQSDKGSIPDRFSAQQFSDYHSELNMSSLELGDSALYFCASSSTDRLYSFLYGYTFGSGTRLTVV.

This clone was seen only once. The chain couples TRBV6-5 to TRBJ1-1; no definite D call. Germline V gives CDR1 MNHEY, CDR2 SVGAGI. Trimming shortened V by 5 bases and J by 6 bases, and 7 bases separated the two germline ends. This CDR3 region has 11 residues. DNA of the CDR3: TGTGCCAGCAGTCGGGGAGCTGAAGCTTTCTTT. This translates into CASSRGAEAFF.

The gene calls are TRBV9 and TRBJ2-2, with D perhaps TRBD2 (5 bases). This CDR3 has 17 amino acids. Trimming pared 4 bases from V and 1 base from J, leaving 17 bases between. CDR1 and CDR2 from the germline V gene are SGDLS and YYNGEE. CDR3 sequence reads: CASSPLGDGENTGELFF. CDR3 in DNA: TGTGCCAGCAGCCCCCTCGGTGACGGGGAGAACACCGGGGAGCTGTTTTTT.

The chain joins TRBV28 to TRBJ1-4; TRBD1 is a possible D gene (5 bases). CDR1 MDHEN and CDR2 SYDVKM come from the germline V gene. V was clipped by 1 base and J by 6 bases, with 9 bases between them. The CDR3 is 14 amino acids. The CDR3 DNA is TGTGCCAGCAGTTTATTGGGGGGGGATGAAAAACTGTTTTTT. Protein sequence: CASSLLGGDEKLFF.

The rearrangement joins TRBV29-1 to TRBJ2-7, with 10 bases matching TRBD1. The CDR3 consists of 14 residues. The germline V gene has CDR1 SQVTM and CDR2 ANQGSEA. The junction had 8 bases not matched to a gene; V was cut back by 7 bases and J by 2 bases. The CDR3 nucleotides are TGCAGCGCATCATCCGGGACAGGGGCCTACGAGCAGTACTTC. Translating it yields CSASSGTGAYEQYF.

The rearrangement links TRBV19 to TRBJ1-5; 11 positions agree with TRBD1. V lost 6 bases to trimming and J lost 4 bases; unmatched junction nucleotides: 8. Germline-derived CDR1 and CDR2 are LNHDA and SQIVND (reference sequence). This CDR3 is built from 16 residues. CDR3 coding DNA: TGTGCCAGTAGAAAGGGACAGGGGGTTCGGAATCAGCCCCAGCATTTT. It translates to CASRKGQGVRNQPQHF.

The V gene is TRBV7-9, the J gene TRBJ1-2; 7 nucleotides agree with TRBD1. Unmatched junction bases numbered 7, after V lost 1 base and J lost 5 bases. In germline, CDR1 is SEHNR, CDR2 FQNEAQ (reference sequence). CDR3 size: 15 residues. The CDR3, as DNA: TGTGCCAGCAGCTTAGGACAGGGTCAAGCGTATGGCTACACCTTC. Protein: CASSLGQGQAYGYTF. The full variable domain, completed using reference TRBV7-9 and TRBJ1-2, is DTGVSQNPRHKITKRGQNVTFRCDPISEHNRLYWYRQTLGQGPEFLTYFQNEAQLEKSRLLSDRFSAERPKGSFSTLEIQRTEQGDSAMYLCASSLGQGQAYGYTFGSGTRLTVV.